One sample yielded the 30 T cell receptor beta chains listed below, sequenced in a study of shared clonotypes between healthy human individuals. The assay was immunoSEQ multiplex PCR, and TCRdb's table has in-frame clones only and misses some. Among 2 million to 2.5 million clones listed, almost 96% were seen once. The sample was naive CD4+ T cells sorted from blood. Indicated subset: CD45RA+ positively selected. These receptors all come from a man between 18 and 29 years old in good health.

This clone appeared a single time. J is TRBJ1-2 and V is TRBV5-1; 9 positions agree with TRBD1. Germline trimming cut 4 bases from V and 6 bases from J; bases unmatched to any gene: 7. The germline V gene has CDR1 SGHRS and CDR2 YFSETQ. The CDR3 is 14 residues long. CDR3 amino acids: CASSTGTGLDGYTF. CDR3 nucleotides: TGCGCCAGCAGCACCGGGACAGGGCTGGATGGCTACACCTTC.

This chain links TRBV5-6 with TRBJ2-1; TRBD1 might be the D (5 bases). Per germline, CDR1 SGHDT and CDR2 YYEEEE. The CDR3 contains 16 residues. V lost 2 bases to trimming and J lost 0 bases, with 12 bases between them. This CDR3 is CASSFRGYTSYNEQFF. The CDR3 nucleotides read TGTGCCAGCAGCTTTAGGGGCTACACCTCCTACAATGAGCAGTTCTTC.

The V and J genes are TRBV6-1 and TRBJ1-6, with D uncertain. V gave up 6 bases and J gave up 8 bases, with 8 bases separating them. The CDR3 length is 12 residues. Germline CDR1 MNHNS, CDR2 SASEGT. CDR3 coding DNA: TGTGCCAGCAGGTACAGCGATTCACCCCTCCACTTT. Its protein product is CASRYSDSPLHF.

The chain is built from TRBV5-1 and TRBJ1-2; TRBD1 is a possible D gene (6 bases). Germline-derived CDR1 and CDR2 are SGHRS and YFSETQ. Trimming stripped 5 bases from V and 8 bases from J, with 13 bases between. CDR3 length: 12 amino acids. CDR3 residues: CASRGRGEGYTF. For the CDR3, the DNA is TGCGCCAGCAGGGGCAGGGGAGAAGGCTACACCTTC. The full variable domain, in which reference TRBV5-1 and TRBJ1-2 provide the parts outside the CDR3, is KAGVTQTPRYLIKTRGQQVTLSCSPISGHRSVSWYQQTPGQGLQFLFEYFSETQRNKGNFPGRFSGRQFSNSRSEMNVSTLELGDSALYLCASRGRGEGYTFGSGTRLTVV.

A remark on this clone: This sample includes further DNA sequences coding for the same CDR3. This chain links TRBV9 with TRBJ1-2; the D is unclear. There are 12 residues in the CDR3. Germline loops: CDR1 SGDLS, CDR2 YYNGEE. Trimming stripped 0 bases from V and 2 bases from J, with 2 bases between. CDR3: CASSVDNYGYTF. The CDR3 nucleotides read TGTGCCAGCAGCGTAGACAACTATGGCTACACCTTC.

The chain combines TRBV5-1 with TRBJ1-1, with 9 bases aligning to TRBD1. Looked up from germline, CDR1 is SGHRS and CDR2 is YFSETQ. V shed 6 bases, J shed 4 bases, and the junction held 7 bases outside the gene matches. The CDR3 spans 14 residues. The CDR3 region has the DNA TGCGCCAGCAAATCCGGGACAGGGAGCACTGAAGCTTTCTTT. This gives the protein CASKSGTGSTEAFF.

The chain employs TRBV7-2 and TRBJ2-5, with D hard to call. This CDR3 has 15 residues. V shed 0 bases and J shed 1 base, with 9 bases lying between them. Germline lookup yields CDR1 SGHTA and CDR2 FQGNSA. CDR3 residues: CASSLAHAVQETQYF. Written as DNA, the CDR3 is TGTGCCAGCAGCTTAGCGCATGCGGTCCAAGAGACCCAGTACTTC. The full variable domain, rest sourced from reference TRBV7-2 and TRBJ2-5, is GAGVSQSPSNKVTEKGKDVELRCDPISGHTALYWYRQSLGQGLEFLIYFQGNSAPDKSGLPSDRFSAERTGGSVSTLTIQRTQQEDSAVYLCASSLAHAVQETQYFGPGTRLLVL.

The chain uses TRBV2 and TRBJ2-7; 9 bases are a match to TRBD1. The CDR3 length is 14 residues. CDR1 is SNHLY and CDR2 is FYNNEI in the germline V gene. V gave up 5 bases and J gave up 2 bases; unmatched junction bases: 4. CDR3 coding DNA: TGTGCCAGCAGTTCAGACAGGGGGACCTACGAGCAGTACTTC. It is translated as CASSSDRGTYEQYF.

This clone showed up just a few times. V gene TRBV6-1 combines with J gene TRBJ1-6, with D unresolved. The CDR3 is 15 residues long. Per germline, CDR1 MNHNS and CDR2 SASEGT. Trimming left V 1 base short and J 7 bases short, with 11 bases between. The DNA of the CDR3 is TGTGCCAGCAGTGAAGAGCTGGCCCCAAATTCACCCCTCCACTTT. Residues: CASSEELAPNSPLHF.

The chain employs TRBV6-5 and TRBJ1-1; D is ambiguous. Germline V gene lookup returns CDR1 MNHEY and CDR2 SVGAGI. V lost 6 bases, J lost 0 bases, and 5 bases lay in between. The CDR3 sequence is 12 residues long. The chain's CDR3 is CASRTMNTEAFF. Written as DNA, the CDR3 is TGTGCCAGCAGAACCATGAACACTGAAGCTTTCTTT.

On this clone: Additional DNA sequences in this sample encode the identical CDR3. The rearrangement links TRBV7-9 to TRBJ1-2; D remains unclear. Germline V gene data show CDR1 as SEHNR and CDR2 as FQNEAQ (reference sequence). V lost 1 base to trimming and J lost 4 bases, with 7 bases between them. The CDR3 totals 13 residues. CDR3 DNA sequence: TGTGCCAGCAGCTTAGGGGGTGGCTATGGCTACACCTTC. Protein: CASSLGGGYGYTF.

The genes are TRBV5-1 and TRBJ1-6, with D uncertain. V lost 2 bases and J 6 bases, leaving 9 bases between the germline ends. CDR3 length: 14 residues. Germline CDR1 SGHRS, CDR2 YFSETQ. CDR3 residues: CASSFDTANSPLHF. Written as DNA, the CDR3 is TGCGCCAGCAGCTTCGACACAGCTAATTCACCCCTCCACTTT.

Turning to this clone: Distinct nucleotide sequences in the sample also encode this CDR3. The chain carries TRBV20-1 and TRBJ2-5; D ambiguous. The CDR3 is 11 residues long. Trimming pared 3 bases from V and 2 bases from J, leaving 4 bases between. CDR1 is DFQATT, CDR2 SNEGSKA, per germline (reference sequence). CDR3 in DNA: TGCAGTGCTAGCCAACAAGAGACCCAGTACTTC. As protein: CSASQQETQYF.

Turning to this clone: Other DNA sequences in the same sample also yield this CDR3. The chain joins TRBV5-4 to TRBJ2-3; 9 bases line up with TRBD2. Germline V CDR1 and CDR2: SGHNT, YYREEE (reference sequence). The CDR3 totals 15 residues. The junction had 3 bases not matched to a gene; V was cut back by 4 bases and J by 0 bases. DNA of the CDR3: TGTGCCAGCAGCCGAACTAGCGGGAGCACAGATACGCAGTATTTT. Translation gives CASSRTSGSTDTQYF.

The chain links TRBV30 to TRBJ2-1; TRBD2 matches at 9 bases. This CDR3 spans 15 amino acids. CDR1 is GTSNPN and CDR2 is SVGIG in the germline V gene (reference sequence). V lost 1 base, J lost 4 bases, and 5 bases stayed unmatched. The CDR3 loop reads CAWSGSSGIYNEQFF. CDR3 bases: TGTGCCTGGAGTGGATCTAGCGGGATTTACAATGAGCAGTTCTTC.

About this clone itself: Additional DNA sequences in this sample encode the identical CDR3. In DNA form, the CDR3 reads TGCGCCAGCAGCCAGAGTGATACGCAGTATTTT. This encodes CASSQSDTQYF. This chain links TRBV4-1 with TRBJ2-3; no reliable D call. Trimming cost V 3 bases and J 6 bases, with 4 bases left between them. From germline, CDR1 is MGHRA and CDR2 YSYEKL. CDR3 length equals 11 residues.

The chain employs TRBV27 and TRBJ2-7; D gene uncertain. V was trimmed by 2 bases and J by 0 bases, leaving 11 bases between them. The CDR3 runs 15 residues. CDR1 MNHEY and CDR2 SMNVEV come from the germline V gene (reference sequence). The CDR3 sequence: CASSLIFDNSYEQYF. The CDR3 coding sequence is TGTGCCAGCAGTTTAATATTCGACAACTCCTACGAGCAGTACTTC.

The J gene is TRBJ1-1, the V gene TRBV7-9; 9 bases align to TRBD1. The length of the CDR3 is 15 residues. The germline V gene encodes CDR1 SEHNR and CDR2 FQNEAQ (reference sequence). J gave up 6 bases and V 3 bases, and 8 bases lay outside the gene matches. CDR3 nucleotide sequence: TGTGCCAGCAGCTTTACCGGGACAGGGACATCTGAAGCTTTCTTT. Amino acids: CASSFTGTGTSEAFF.

This chain uses TRBV7-9 with TRBJ1-2; TRBD1 matches at 7 bases. CDR1 and CDR2 (germline): SEHNR, FQNEAQ (reference sequence). The V segment lost 3 bases and the J segment 3 bases; nucleotides outside the gene matches: 13. The CDR3 totals 17 residues. CDR3 in amino acids: CASSFFIADRADYGYTF. The CDR3 DNA is TGTGCCAGCAGCTTCTTTATCGCTGACAGGGCCGACTATGGCTACACCTTC.

This sequence joins TRBV5-6 and TRBJ2-7; 8 positions agree with TRBD1. In germline, CDR1 is SGHDT, CDR2 YYEEEE. The length of the CDR3 is 15 residues. Unmatched junction bases numbered 6, after V lost 2 bases and J lost 2 bases. The CDR3 DNA follows: TGTGCCAGCAGCTTCCGGGACAGGCGCACCTACGAGCAGTACTTC. The encoded protein is CASSFRDRRTYEQYF. Looking up the rest from reference TRBV5-6 and TRBJ2-7 gives the full variable domain: DAGVTQSPTHLIKTRGQQVTLRCSPKSGHDTVSWYQQALGQGPQFIFQYYEEEERQRGNFPDRFSGHQFPNYSSELNVNALLLGDSALYLCASSFRDRRTYEQYFGPGTRLTVT.

This chain links TRBV5-4 with TRBJ1-1, with a possible D match to TRBD1 (5 bases). The CDR3 consists of 15 residues. The V gene lost 4 bases and the J gene lost 1 base, with 14 bases spanning the gap. Germline-derived CDR1 and CDR2 are SGHNT and YYREEE (reference sequence). Here the CDR3 DNA reads TGTGCCAGCAGCCCCGACAGAATCGGGAACACTGAAGCTTTCTTT. Translating it yields CASSPDRIGNTEAFF.

The rearrangement joins TRBV10-1 to TRBJ2-3; 13 bases are a match to TRBD2. With 5 bases clipped from V and 3 bases from J, the junction kept 2 bases outside the gene matches. Germline values: CDR1 WNHNN, CDR2 SYGVQD (reference sequence). The CDR3 length is 15 residues. The CDR3 region is CASSQGLAGTDTQYF. The DNA for the CDR3 is TGCGCCAGCAGTCAGGGACTAGCGGGGACAGATACGCAGTATTTT.

This clone was observed a single time. V usage is TRBV30 and J usage is TRBJ1-1; D may be TRBD1 (5 bases). The length of the CDR3 is 13 residues. V was pared by 5 bases and J by 0 bases, with 10 bases between. The germline V gene has CDR1 GTSNPN and CDR2 SVGIG (reference sequence). The CDR3 loop is CAWSSTVNTEAFF. The CDR3 nucleotides are TGTGCCTGGTCCTCGACAGTGAACACTGAAGCTTTCTTT.

This chain links TRBV5-1 with TRBJ1-4; a weak D match, TRBD1 (5 bases). The CDR3 contains 15 residues. V was shortened by 0 bases and J by 4 bases, with 10 bases between the two germline ends. Germline V gene lookup returns CDR1 SGHRS and CDR2 YFSETQ. CDR3 DNA sequence: TGCGCCAGCAGCTTGGAAGGCAGGGATAATGAAAAACTGTTTTTT. The encoded protein is CASSLEGRDNEKLFF.

This chain connects TRBV25-1 to TRBJ1-2; D may be TRBD1 (5 bases). Trimming shortened V by 6 bases and J by 7 bases, and 15 bases separated the two germline ends. CDR1 and CDR2 from the germline V gene are MGHDK and SYGVNS. The CDR3 sequence is 13 residues long. CDR3 sequence reads: CASSERGVGGYTF. The CDR3 coding sequence is TGTGCCAGCAGCGAACGGGGGGTCGGTGGCTACACCTTC.

Remarks on this clone: One junction end disagrees with the germline gene, perhaps due to a read error. This chain joins TRBV7-7 and TRBJ2-3; a weak D match, TRBD1 (6 bases). The germline CDR1 and CDR2 sequences are SSHAT and FNYEAQ (reference sequence). The CDR3 covers 14 residues. The CDR3 region has the DNA TGTGCTAGCAGCCCCACGACAGGTACAGATACGCAGTATTTT. Residues: CASSPTTGTDTQYF. The variable domain in full, completed from reference TRBV7-7 and TRBJ2-3, reads GAGVSQSPRYKVTKRGQDVTLRCDPISSHATLYWYQQALGQGPEFLTYFNYEAQPDKSGLPSDRFSAERPEGSISTLTIQRTEQRDSAMYRCASSPTTGTDTQYFGPGTRLTVL.

This chain joins TRBV9 and TRBJ2-5; TRBD1 might be the D (5 bases). Germline V gene data show CDR1 as SGDLS and CDR2 as YYNGEE. The CDR3 is made up of 14 amino acids. Trimming left V 8 bases short and J 5 bases short, with 19 bases between. The CDR3 loop is CASLKGVPVETQYF. The CDR3 nucleotides are TGTGCCAGTTTAAAAGGGGTACCCGTGGAGACCCAGTACTTC.

This clone was detected ten times or more. The sample has other DNA sequences that encode this CDR3 too. V usage is TRBV27 and J usage is TRBJ2-7; 8 bases are shared with TRBD2. The trim removed 3 bases at V and 2 bases at J, leaving 3 bases unmatched. CDR3 length: 14 amino acids. Germline loops: CDR1 MNHEY, CDR2 SMNVEV (reference sequence). The CDR3 DNA is TGTGCCAGCAGTTTCGGGGGGGCCCCCTACGAGCAGTACTTC. Protein product: CASSFGGAPYEQYF.

The rearrangement uses TRBV5-1 and TRBJ1-6, with D possibly TRBD1 on 5 matching bases. The germline CDR1 and CDR2 sequences are SGHRS and YFSETQ. The V and J ends lost 0 bases and 6 bases respectively, with 13 bases between them. This CDR3 comprises 16 residues. The CDR3: CASSLGGSKSNSPLHF. The CDR3 nucleotides are TGCGCCAGCAGCTTGGGGGGGTCCAAGAGTAATTCACCCCTCCACTTT. The full variable domain, completed using reference TRBV5-1 and TRBJ1-6, is KAGVTQTPRYLIKTRGQQVTLSCSPISGHRSVSWYQQTPGQGLQFLFEYFSETQRNKGNFPGRFSGRQFSNSRSEMNVSTLELGDSALYLCASSLGGSKSNSPLHFGNGTRLTVT.

The chain is built from TRBV2 and TRBJ2-5; 8 bases fit TRBD2. V gave up 4 bases and J gave up 2 bases; unmatched junction bases: 6. The CDR3 sequence is 15 residues long. Germline V gives CDR1 SNHLY, CDR2 FYNNEI. The CDR3 DNA follows: TGTGCCAGCAGTGCAACTAGCGGCTCGCAAGAGACCCAGTACTTC. This translates into CASSATSGSQETQYF.